These 15 T cell receptor beta chains were sequenced from one sample in a study of shared clonotypes between healthy human individuals. Using immunoSEQ multiplex PCR, the repertoire was profiled, and TCRdb retains in-frame clones only, with some absent. The sample includes 1,500,000 or so clones, more than 95% of them seen just once. The sequenced sample was naive CD4+ T cells sorted from blood. The subset is: CD45RA+ positively selected. The source of these receptors is a man aged 30-40 years in good health.

The chain is built from TRBV2 and TRBJ2-4, with TRBD1 matching over 10 bases. The CDR3 is 15 residues long. The trim removed 6 bases at V and 7 bases at J, leaving 9 bases unmatched. Germline assignment: CDR1 SNHLY and CDR2 FYNNEI. The CDR3 sequence is CASSGTGTGANIQYF. The CDR3 DNA reads as TGTGCCAGCAGCGGAACCGGGACAGGGGCGAACATTCAGTACTTC.

The table lists this clone with a count of one. The J gene is TRBJ1-4, the V gene TRBV19; D is unresolved. Trimming took off 5 bases at V and 7 bases at J, with 8 bases between the two ends. The CDR3 has 12 amino acids. The germline gives CDR1 LNHDA, CDR2 SQIVND (reference sequence). This chain's CDR3 is CASSSSGEKLFF. CDR3 in DNA: TGTGCCAGTAGTTCATCAGGTGAAAAACTGTTTTTT. Full variable domain (missing parts from reference TRBV19 and TRBJ1-4): DGGITQSPKYLFRKEGQNVTLSCEQNLNHDAMYWYRQDPGQGLRLIYYSQIVNDFQKGDIAEGYSVSREKKESFPLTVTSAQKNPTAFYLCASSSSGEKLFFGSGTQLSVL.

The chain links TRBV5-6 to TRBJ2-1, with 8 bases aligning to TRBD2. Germline trimming cut 2 bases from V and 6 bases from J; bases unmatched to any gene: 16. CDR1 is SGHDT, CDR2 YYEEEE, per germline. The CDR3 loop spans 18 amino acids. CDR3 DNA: TGTGCCAGCAGCTTTTGGCTAGCGGGCGTCAAACGGCGCAATGAGCAGTTCTTC. It is translated as CASSFWLAGVKRRNEQFF.

The V and J genes are TRBV28 and TRBJ2-5, with D tentatively TRBD1 (6 bases). The CDR3 length is 14 residues. Germline V gives CDR1 MDHEN, CDR2 SYDVKM. V dropped 4 bases and J dropped 5 bases, with 14 bases sitting between them. CDR3 nucleotides: TGTGCCAGCAGTTCCGTTACAGGGTGGGAGACCCAGTACTTC. It specifies CASSSVTGWETQYF.

The CDR3 coding sequence is TGTGCCAGCAGCGGACGGACAGGGGGGAACACTGAAGCTTTCTTT. The encoded protein is CASSGRTGGNTEAFF. The chain carries TRBV9 and TRBJ1-1; 10 positions match TRBD1. CDR1 SGDLS and CDR2 YYNGEE come from the germline V gene. The CDR3 consists of 15 residues. After removal of 3 bases from V and 1 base from J, the junction contained 3 bases not matched to a gene.

The gene calls are TRBV7-3 and TRBJ2-3, with 7 bases lining up with TRBD2. This CDR3 is built from 12 residues. The trim removed 5 bases at V and 7 bases at J, leaving 3 bases unmatched. In germline, CDR1 is SGHTA, CDR2 FQGTGA. This CDR3 reads CASSPGGNTQYF. CDR3 coding DNA: TGTGCCAGCAGCCCGGGGGGAAATACGCAGTATTTT.

The chain is built from TRBV30 and TRBJ2-1; no clear D. V dropped 4 bases and J dropped 5 bases, with 0 bases sitting between them. The CDR3 has 9 residues. CDR1 GTSNPN and CDR2 SVGIG come from the germline V gene (reference sequence). The CDR3 region is CAWNNEQFF. DNA for the CDR3: TGTGCCTGGAACAATGAGCAGTTCTTC.

The chain links TRBV5-4 to TRBJ2-7; 11 bases agree with TRBD2. The CDR3 length is 13 residues. With 4 bases clipped from V and 9 bases from J, the junction kept 6 bases outside the gene matches. CDR1 is SGHNT, CDR2 YYREEE, per germline (reference sequence). In nucleotides, the CDR3 is TGTGCCAGCAGCCGAGGACTAGCGGGCTGGCAGTACTTC. It yields the protein CASSRGLAGWQYF. Using reference TRBV5-4 and TRBJ2-7 for the parts outside the CDR3, the full variable domain is ETGVTQSPTHLIKTRGQQVTLRCSSQSGHNTVSWYQQALGQGPQFIFQYYREEENGRGNFPPRFSGLQFPNYSSELNVNALELDDSALYLCASSRGLAGWQYFGPGTRLTVT.

The chain combines TRBV28 with TRBJ1-2; 10 bases map to TRBD1. Trimming took 6 bases from V and 4 from J; bases not matched to a gene: 5. The CDR3 contains 14 residues. CDR1 MDHEN and CDR2 SYDVKM come from the germline V gene. The CDR3 coding sequence is TGTGCCAGCAGCTTGGACAGGGGGGGCTATGGCTACACCTTC. Protein: CASSLDRGGYGYTF.

The sample holds one count of this clone. The chain links TRBV7-2 to TRBJ1-5, with TRBD1 identical over 8 bases. Per the germline V gene, CDR1 is SGHTA and CDR2 is FQGNSA. The length of the CDR3 is 15 residues. V was clipped by 1 base and J by 2 bases; unmatched bases: 1. The CDR3 DNA is TGTGCCAGCAGCTTAGGGACAGGGCGCAATCAGCCCCAGCATTTT. Translating gives CASSLGTGRNQPQHF.

About this clone itself: Other DNA sequences from this sample encode an identical CDR3 as well. V and J are TRBV6-5 and TRBJ2-7; possibly TRBD1 for D (6 bases). Germline values: CDR1 MNHEY, CDR2 SVGAGI. V shed 0 bases and J shed 1 base, with 10 bases lying between them. CDR3 size: 15 residues. CDR3 protein: CASSYSRQGSYEQYF. In nucleotides, the CDR3 is TGTGCCAGCAGTTACTCGAGGCAGGGGTCCTACGAGCAGTACTTC.

The gene calls are TRBV5-4 and TRBJ2-5, with a possible D match to TRBD2 (7 bases). Looked up from germline, CDR1 is SGHNT and CDR2 is YYREEE (reference sequence). Trimming took off 0 bases at V and 5 bases at J, with 17 bases between the two ends. The CDR3 totals 16 residues. CDR3 coding DNA: TGTGCCAGCAGCTTGGCCGGCGGGGGACACGAGGAGACCCAGTACTTC. Its protein is CASSLAGGGHEETQYF.

The chain has TRBV18 and TRBJ1-5, with TRBD1 identical over 8 bases. Unmatched junction bases numbered 6, after V lost 2 bases and J lost 6 bases. The CDR3 totals 15 residues. Germline V gene data show CDR1 as KGHSH and CDR2 as LQKENI. In nucleotides, the CDR3 is TGTGCCAGCTCACCAGGGCAGGGGGCAAGTCAGCCCCAGCATTTT. Residues: CASSPGQGASQPQHF. Full variable domain (rest looked up from reference TRBV18 and TRBJ1-5): NAGVMQNPRHLVRRRGQEARLRCSPMKGHSHVYWYRQLPEEGLKFMVYLQKENIIDESGMPKERFSAEFPKEGPSILRIQQVVRGDSAAYFCASSPGQGASQPQHFGDGTRLSIL.

This clone was observed once. This chain joins TRBV5-4 and TRBJ1-2; a weak D match, TRBD1 (6 bases). Trimming left V 4 bases short and J 8 bases short, with 15 bases between. This CDR3 spans 13 amino acids. Germline CDR1 and CDR2: SGHNT and YYREEE (reference sequence). CDR3 loop: CASSLTGPGGYTF. Written as DNA, the CDR3 is TGTGCCAGCAGCCTTACAGGGCCGGGAGGCTACACCTTC. Drawing the rest from reference TRBV5-4 and TRBJ1-2, the complete variable domain is ETGVTQSPTHLIKTRGQQVTLRCSSQSGHNTVSWYQQALGQGPQFIFQYYREEENGRGNFPPRFSGLQFPNYSSELNVNALELDDSALYLCASSLTGPGGYTFGSGTRLTVV.

The gene calls are TRBV6-1 and TRBJ1-1, with D possibly TRBD1 on 6 matching bases. Germline V CDR1 and CDR2: MNHNS, SASEGT. The V and J ends lost 3 bases and 0 bases respectively, with 11 bases between them. CDR3 size: 15 residues. CDR3 nucleotide sequence: TGTGCCAGCAGTGACAGGACAGCGATGAACACTGAAGCTTTCTTT. Translating gives CASSDRTAMNTEAFF.